This TCR beta chain was identified during a study of CD8 T cells in ankylosing spondylitis. Broader study findings: Apparently characteristic of ankylosing spondylitis blood was a TCR beta motif (about 8 highly homologous variants).

The sample holds many counts of this clonotype. The antigen is unknown. The V and J ends lost 3 bases and 1 base respectively, with 9 bases between them. This CDR3 is 13 amino acids long. Per germline, CDR1 SQVTM and CDR2 ANQGSEA. TCRdb called the 5' RACE reads again in MiXCR, with one record for every CDR3 protein. The sample carries 330,000 or so distinct CDR3 sequences, less than 9.5% recorded once. This chain connects TRBV29-1 to TRBJ1-1, with unresolved D. Sequencing was performed on blood, either unsorted or a sorted T cell fraction (not recorded which). The clonotype comes from a male donor with ankylosing spondylitis. The CDR3 DNA reads TGCAGCGTTGACAGGCTAAGGAACACTGAAGCTTTCTTT. Translating gives CSVDRLRNTEAFF.